These T cell receptor beta chains were read from a single sample in a study of blood T cell repertoires in COVID-19. Some clones are missing from TCRdb's copy, which holds only in-frame ones; the method was immunoSEQ multiplex PCR. The table records 200,000 to 250,000 clones, over 80% of them present only once. Sequencing was carried out using peripheral blood. The receptors shown here come from a young man with COVID-19, enrolled during active disease. Both conserved end residues are part of each CDR3. Fields, in order: CDR3 protein, CDR3 DNA, D gene, clone size, V gene, J gene. The D gene is left open where the match is weak. The size of a clone is reported for some rows only, either as once, few or many, or as a class for expanded clones.

CATSDLRDPEGNEQFF	TGTGCCACCAGTGATCTTCGGGACCCGGAGGGCAATGAGCAGTTCTTC	NA	NA	TRBV24-1	TRBJ2-1
CSVGLGLAAFF	TGCAGCGTTGGACTTGGACTGGCAGCTTTCTTT	NA	NA	TRBV29-1	TRBJ1-1
CATSRDRGAYNEQFF	TGTGCCACCAGCAGAGATCGGGGGGCCTACAATGAGCAGTTCTTC	TRBD2	NA	TRBV15	TRBJ2-1
CASREPGQGGYGYTF	TGCGCCAGCAGAGAGCCGGGACAGGGGGGTTATGGCTACACCTTC	TRBD1	NA	TRBV5-1	TRBJ1-2
CASSSPQREQFF	TGTGCCAGCAGCTCCCCCCAACGGGAGCAGTTCTTC	NA	NA	TRBV7-9	TRBJ2-1
CASSYPLTPGSRVSEAFF	TGCGCCAGCAGTTACCCCTTGACCCCAGGGTCCAGGGTTTCTGAAGCTTTCTTT	NA	once	TRBV5-1	TRBJ1-1
CATSDSSSLAYNEQFF	TGTGCCACCAGTGATTCTAGCAGCCTTGCCTACAATGAGCAGTTCTTC	NA	NA	TRBV24-1	TRBJ2-1
CASSFPGSDTQYF	TGCGCCAGCAGCTTCCCGGGTTCAGATACGCAGTATTTT	NA	NA	TRBV5-1	TRBJ2-3
CASSFGGGRNTGELFF	TGTGCCAGCAGCTTCGGGGGCGGGAGAAACACCGGGGAGCTGTTTTTT	NA	NA	TRBV11-3	TRBJ2-2
CASSPRLAGGFEQYF	TGTGCCAGCAGCCCCCGACTAGCGGGAGGGTTCGAGCAGTACTTC	TRBD2	NA	TRBV7-2	TRBJ2-7